One T cell receptor (beta chain) is described in this entry. In the original workflow: Reference gene primer amplification gave nucleated cell count estimates. Clones were sequenced by immunoSEQ multiplex PCR, and TCRdb holds only the in-frame ones, with some missing. For V, J and clone size, that table is used; D and trimming come from the DNA. The sample yields around 30,000 clones, around 89% seen once. This record belongs to a study of blood T cell repertoires in COVID-19. Study-level background: COVID-19 samples, acute and convalescent, were from the United States, Italy and Spain. The analysed material was cDNA or gDNA that came from T cells, B-cell-depleted T cells, or PBMCs.

Germline V gene data show CDR1 as SQVTM and CDR2 as ANQGSEA. The CDR3 loop spans 15 amino acids. V was cut by 6 bases and J by 4 bases, with 21 bases left in between. The chain couples TRBV29-1 to TRBJ1-2; D is unresolved. The clonotype was recovered from a woman in her 40s with active or convalescent COVID-19. The specimen was peripheral blood. CDR3 bases: TGCAGCGTCTTACTTGTGGGCCTACCCCTCTATGGCTACACCTTC. This gives the protein CSVLLVGLPLYGYTF.